The clone carrying this T cell receptor beta chain was seen ten or more times. Its antigen remains unknown. Described time point: sample taken at primary tumor resection. Unsorted samples of tumor, nontumor lung or frozen PBMC had their whole RNA sequenced. Samples were donated by 72 untreated early-stage non-small cell lung cancer patients. TCRdb re-derived calls from the 5' RACE reads in MiXCR, one entry per CDR3 protein. The repertoire includes fewer than 45,000 distinct CDR3 sequences, about 6.7% of them detected once, and 40% to 45% sits in the top ten. The sample comes from a study of spatial heterogeneity in lung cancer. Looking at the study overall: On average, each unique TCR and UMI combination appeared more than ten times in raw reads. Study-level findings and limits: The study found ubiquitous expanded tumor TCRs in blood more at resection than follow-up.

With 10 bases removed from V and 4 bases from J, the gap between germline ends came to 13 bases. The CDR3 is made up of 12 amino acids. CDR1 and CDR2 (germline): ENHRY, SYGVKD. The specimen comprised PBMCs, sampled at surgery. The clonotype comes from a female donor with early-stage non-small cell lung cancer. This rearrangement joins TRBV10-3 to TRBJ1-1; possibly TRBD1 for D (6 bases). Written as DNA, the CDR3 is TGTGCCACCACACAGGGATCCACTGAAGCTTTCTTT. Translated, it gives CATTQGSTEAFF.